This TCR beta chain emerged from a study of T cell responses to AZD1222 COVID-19 vaccine. Data came from immunoSEQ multiplex PCR; TCRdb stores just in-frame clones and leaves some out. Counted here are about 140,000 clones, 88% occurring once; the ten biggest clones make up 5% to 6.5%. With 6 bases clipped from V and 1 base from J, the junction kept 12 bases outside the gene matches. Germline CDR1 is LNHDA and CDR2 is SQIVND (reference sequence). CDR3 length equals 17 residues. The rearrangement joins TRBV19 to TRBJ1-1; 9 bases fit TRBD1. The clonotype was recovered from an adult who received the MenACWY meningococcal vaccine as a control. The input for sequencing was peripheral blood, taken 28 days after the second dose of the MenACWY control vaccine. The chain's CDR3 is CASSGPGTGPTNTEAFF. DNA for the CDR3: TGTGCCAGTAGCGGGCCCGGGACAGGGCCGACGAACACTGAAGCTTTCTTT. The full variable domain, in which reference TRBV19 and TRBJ1-1 provide the parts outside the CDR3, is DGGITQSPKYLFRKEGQNVTLSCEQNLNHDAMYWYRQDPGQGLRLIYYSQIVNDFQKGDIAEGYSVSREKKESFPLTVTSAQKNPTAFYLCASSGPGTGPTNTEAFFGQGTRLTVV.